This passage covers 5 T cell receptor beta chains from one sample sequenced in a study of siplizumab effects on memory and regulatory T cells. The table came from immunoSEQ multiplex PCR; TCRdb's copy has only in-frame clones and leaves some out. The top ten hold about 27% of the sample, which has 70,000 or so clones, roughly nine tenths seen once. The sequencing input was CD8+ T cells sorted from blood. These receptors came from a human donor in good health.

CDR3 region: CASSLGNTEAFF. The CDR3 coding sequence is TGTGCCAGCAGCTTAGGGAACACTGAAGCTTTCTTT. This chain uses TRBV13 with TRBJ1-1; D remains ambiguous. Trimming pared 0 bases from V and 1 base from J, leaving 0 bases between. CDR3 length: 12 amino acids. CDR1 is PRHDT and CDR2 is FYEKMQ in the germline V gene (reference sequence).

V is TRBV7-9 and J is TRBJ1-2, with 7 bases that match TRBD1. The CDR3 has 15 amino acids. The V segment lost 5 bases and the J segment 3 bases; nucleotides outside the gene matches: 9. Germline lookup yields CDR1 SEHNR and CDR2 FQNEAQ (reference sequence). This CDR3 reads CASSQEPGQDYGYTF. DNA of the CDR3: TGTGCCAGCAGCCAAGAACCAGGACAGGACTATGGCTACACCTTC.

The chain joins TRBV7-9 to TRBJ2-1, with unresolved D. CDR3 length: 16 residues. V lost 1 base and J lost 2, with 12 bases in between. From germline, CDR1 is SEHNR and CDR2 FQNEAQ (reference sequence). Here the CDR3 DNA reads TGTGCCAGCAGCTTAGTTCTTCCCTCCCCCTACAATGAGCAGTTCTTC. This encodes CASSLVLPSPYNEQFF.

A single count supports this clone. This chain's CDR3 is CASSDGLFEKLFF. CDR3 in DNA: TGTGCCAGCAGCGATGGACTATTTGAAAAACTGTTTTTT. The chain couples TRBV7-9 to TRBJ1-4; D gene ambiguous. There are 13 residues in the CDR3. Trimming took off 5 bases at V and 7 bases at J, with 11 bases between the two ends. Germline values: CDR1 SEHNR, CDR2 FQNEAQ (reference sequence).

The rearrangement links TRBV7-9 to TRBJ1-1, with D unclear. Germline CDR1 and CDR2: SEHNR and FQNEAQ (reference sequence). V was pared by 2 bases and J by 0 bases, with 4 bases between. This CDR3 spans 13 amino acids. The CDR3 bases are TGTGCCAGCAGCTTACTGGTGAACACTGAAGCTTTCTTT. This codes for CASSLLVNTEAFF.